This T cell receptor (beta chain) was identified in a study of blood T cell repertoires in COVID-19. Across the whole study: T cells, B-cell-depleted T cells, or PBMCs supplied cDNA or gDNA.

Original processing methods: Reference gene primer amplification gave nucleated cell count estimates. The repertoire was sequenced with immunoSEQ multiplex PCR; TCRdb's copy has only in-frame clones and lacks some. That table gives V, J and clone size, and the DNA gave D and trimming. In the table there are 200,000 to 250,000 clones, approximately 90% of which are singletons. V was clipped by 0 bases and J by 6 bases, with 15 bases between them. The CDR3 totals 15 residues. CDR1 and CDR2 from the germline V gene are LGHDT and YNNKEL (reference sequence). V usage is TRBV3-1 (or the pseudogene TRBV3-2) and J usage is TRBJ2-7, with no clear D. The source is a man in his 60s with COVID-19, enrolled during active disease. Sequenced sample: peripheral blood. For the CDR3, the DNA is TGTGCCAGCAGCCAAGATTCAGGCAGCTCCCTCGAGCAGTACTTC. Its protein product is CASSQDSGSSLEQYF.